A single sample gave rise to the 32 T cell receptor beta chains below, sequenced in a study of T cell repertoires in cytomegalovirus infection. Each CDR3 protein gets one entry after TCRdb re-called the reads with MiXCR. The data show some 150,000 distinct CDR3 sequences, 20% to 30% seen once. Sequencing was carried out using PBMCs. These receptor sequences come from a human donor in good health (CMV status not recorded). Some clones in this sample may be carry-over from other donors' samples.

This clonotype came up many times. The J gene is TRBJ1-1, the V gene TRBV7-6, with D possibly being TRBD1 (5 bases). This CDR3 is 14 amino acids long. Germline CDR1 SGHVS, CDR2 FNYEAQ. The V and J ends lost 4 bases and 8 bases respectively, with 17 bases between them. Here the CDR3 reads CASSSNPGLGEAFF. CDR3 in DNA: TGTGCCAGCAGCTCTAATCCGGGACTTGGAGAAGCTTTCTTT.

This clonotype was observed many times. The chain combines TRBV5-6 with TRBJ1-5, with 10 bases identical to TRBD1. V was pared by 4 bases and J by 6 bases, with 7 bases of the junction left unmatched. The CDR3 spans 15 residues. From germline, CDR1 is SGHDT and CDR2 YYEEEE. CDR3 in DNA: TGTGCCAGCAGCAAGGGACAGGGGATAACTCAGCCCCAGCATTTT. Protein sequence: CASSKGQGITQPQHF.

The table lists this clonotype with a few counts. The chain joins TRBV29-1 to TRBJ1-2; TRBD1 agrees at 8 bases. The CDR3 totals 13 residues. Germline-derived CDR1 and CDR2 are SQVTM and ANQGSEA. J gave up 8 bases and V 1 base, and 6 bases lay outside the gene matches. CDR3 residues: CSVEAWTGIGYTF. The CDR3 nucleotides read TGCAGCGTTGAAGCCTGGACAGGGATCGGCTACACCTTC.

The table lists this clonotype with many counts. The V call is TRBV7-2, the J call TRBJ1-4, with D unclear. Germline V gene lookup returns CDR1 SGHTA and CDR2 FQGNSA. Trimming left V 0 bases short and J 0 bases short, with 8 bases between. The CDR3 covers 16 residues. CDR3 in amino acids: CASSLAKGATNEKLFF. The CDR3 DNA is TGTGCCAGCAGCTTAGCCAAGGGAGCAACTAATGAAAAACTGTTTTTT.

The chain has TRBV20-1 and TRBJ2-1, with 9 bases lining up with TRBD2. V was clipped by 0 bases and J by 2 bases; unmatched bases: 8. Germline lookup yields CDR1 DFQATT and CDR2 SNEGSKA (reference sequence). The length of the CDR3 is 17 residues. DNA of the CDR3: TGCAGTGCTAGAGATCCTAGCGGGGAAAATACCTACAATGAGCAGTTCTTC. Its protein product is CSARDPSGENTYNEQFF.

This clonotype came up a few times. V and J are TRBV15 and TRBJ2-5, with D perhaps assigned TRBD1 or TRBD2 (5 bases each). The V and J ends lost 3 bases and 3 bases respectively, with 11 bases between them. Germline V lookup: CDR1 LNHNV, CDR2 YYDKDF (reference sequence). The CDR3 covers 14 residues. CDR3 nucleotide sequence: TGTGCCACCAGCAGGGGACGGACCGAAGAGACCCAGTACTTC. It yields the protein CATSRGRTEETQYF.

This clonotype was seen only a few times. This chain joins TRBV7-9 and TRBJ2-3; D is possibly TRBD1 (6 bases). CDR1 is SEHNR, CDR2 FQNEAQ, per germline (reference sequence). The CDR3 has 15 residues. V shed 2 bases and J shed 1 base, with 10 bases lying between them. The DNA for the CDR3 is TGTGCCAGCAGCTTAAAACAGGGAGGCACAGATACGCAGTATTTT. Residues: CASSLKQGGTDTQYF.

The sample holds a few counts of this clonotype. The chain uses TRBV28 and TRBJ2-5; no definite D call. Germline V CDR1 and CDR2: MDHEN, SYDVKM. The V end was cut by 1 base, the J end by 1 base, with 10 bases between. The CDR3 has 15 amino acids. CDR3 sequence: CASSLSDPIQETQYF. The CDR3 bases are TGTGCCAGCAGTTTATCGGATCCAATCCAAGAGACCCAGTACTTC.

This clonotype was seen at least ten times. The chain combines TRBV7-2 with TRBJ2-2; a possible D gene is TRBD2 (5 bases). Trimming took off 5 bases at V and 0 bases at J, with 13 bases between the two ends. In germline, CDR1 is SGHTA, CDR2 FQGNSA. CDR3 length equals 16 residues. The CDR3 sequence is CASSRPSGSNTGELFF. CDR3 coding DNA: TGTGCCAGCAGCCGCCCAAGCGGATCGAACACCGGGGAGCTGTTTTTT.

This clonotype was found many times. The genes are TRBV7-2 and TRBJ2-4; D unresolved. V lost 0 bases and J 2 bases, leaving 2 bases between the germline ends. The germline CDR1 and CDR2 sequences are SGHTA and FQGNSA. CDR3 length: 13 amino acids. This chain's CDR3 is CASSLASKNIQYF. For the CDR3, the DNA is TGTGCCAGCAGCTTAGCCTCCAAAAACATTCAGTACTTC. Combining the CDR3 with reference TRBV7-2 and TRBJ2-4 gives the whole variable domain GAGVSQSPSNKVTEKGKDVELRCDPISGHTALYWYRQSLGQGLEFLIYFQGNSAPDKSGLPSDRFSAERTGGSVSTLTIQRTQQEDSAVYLCASSLASKNIQYFGAGTRLSVL.

The V gene is TRBV18, the J gene TRBJ2-3; the match to TRBD2 covers 11 bases. Losses at the gene ends were 4 bases for V and 0 bases for J; bases not matched to a gene: 9. CDR1 and CDR2 from the germline V gene are KGHSH and LQKENI. CDR3 length: 18 residues. The CDR3 region is CASSLQSTSGASTDTQYF. The DNA for the CDR3 is TGTGCCAGCTCACTGCAATCGACTAGCGGGGCTAGCACAGATACGCAGTATTTT.

This clonotype was observed at least ten times. This rearrangement joins TRBV7-9 to TRBJ1-2; 10 nucleotides match TRBD1. CDR3 size: 14 residues. Germline CDR1 is SEHNR and CDR2 is FQNEAQ (reference sequence). V was clipped by 4 bases and J by 5 bases; unmatched bases: 4. The CDR3 reads CASSSTGGEYGYTF. Written as DNA, the CDR3 is TGTGCCAGCAGCTCGACAGGGGGCGAGTATGGCTACACCTTC.

The chain carries TRBV5-1 and TRBJ2-3; the match to TRBD2 covers 12 bases. Germline V gene lookup returns CDR1 SGHRS and CDR2 YFSETQ. This CDR3 region has 15 residues. V lost 4 bases to trimming and J lost 3 bases; unmatched junction nucleotides: 3. In nucleotides, the CDR3 is TGCGCCAGCAGCCCGACTAGCGGGAGAACAGATACGCAGTATTTT. Its protein product is CASSPTSGRTDTQYF. The full variable domain, with the rest looked up from reference TRBV5-1 and TRBJ2-3, is KAGVTQTPRYLIKTRGQQVTLSCSPISGHRSVSWYQQTPGQGLQFLFEYFSETQRNKGNFPGRFSGRQFSNSRSEMNVSTLELGDSALYLCASSPTSGRTDTQYFGPGTRLTVL.

This clonotype was counted at least ten times. The chain links TRBV28 to TRBJ1-2; a weak D match, TRBD1 (6 bases). This CDR3 comprises 14 residues. Germline CDR1 MDHEN, CDR2 SYDVKM. The V and J ends lost 6 bases and 2 bases respectively, with 13 bases between them. The CDR3 loop is CASRPPGANYGYTF. In DNA form, the CDR3 reads TGTGCCAGCAGACCACCAGGGGCCAACTATGGCTACACCTTC.

This clonotype has only a few counts. The rearrangement joins TRBV5-1 to TRBJ2-5, with TRBD1 matching over 12 bases. The CDR3 consists of 14 residues. Trimming removed 4 bases from V and 5 bases from J; junction bases left unmatched: 3. CDR1 and CDR2 (germline): SGHRS, YFSETQ. CDR3 bases: TGCGCCAGCAGCGGGACAGGGGGCTCGGAGACCCAGTACTTC. Translation gives CASSGTGGSETQYF.

J is TRBJ1-6 and V is TRBV7-8, with D maybe TRBD1 (6 bases). The CDR3 consists of 18 residues. V lost 8 bases, J lost 0 bases, and 20 bases lay in between. Germline CDR1 SGHVS, CDR2 FQNEAQ. The CDR3 loop is CASSRDIQGSSYNSPLHF. The CDR3 coding sequence is TGTGCCAGCTCAAGGGACATTCAGGGGAGCTCCTATAATTCACCCCTCCACTTT.

Only a few counts were recorded for this clonotype. V is TRBV6-2 or TRBV6-3 and J is TRBJ1-2; no definite D call. Germline CDR1 MNHEY, CDR2 SVGEGT. The CDR3 is 13 residues long. With 2 bases removed from V and 2 bases from J, the gap between germline ends came to 6 bases. The CDR3 DNA is TGTGCCAGCAGTTACGACGGCAACTATGGCTACACCTTC. Protein sequence: CASSYDGNYGYTF.

J is TRBJ2-1 and V is TRBV14; D is unclear. This CDR3 is built from 12 residues. V was clipped by 4 bases and J by 8 bases, with 9 bases between them. Germline CDR1 SGHDN, CDR2 FVKESK. The CDR3 spells CASSPASYEQFF. The DNA for the CDR3 is TGTGCCAGCAGCCCGGCGAGTTATGAGCAGTTCTTC.

The rearrangement uses TRBV7-8 and TRBJ2-1; 8 positions match TRBD2. The V segment lost 5 bases and the J segment 6 bases; nucleotides outside the gene matches: 6. This CDR3 is 14 amino acids long. In germline, CDR1 is SGHVS, CDR2 FQNEAQ. The CDR3 DNA sequence: TGTGCCAGCAGCCGGACTAGCCGGGGCAATGAGCAGTTCTTC. This translates into CASSRTSRGNEQFF.

By sample fraction, this clonotype is medium-sized (0.01 to 0.1%). This sequence joins TRBV12-3 or TRBV12-4 and TRBJ2-5; a weak D match, TRBD2 (6 bases). Between the trimmed V and J ends, which lost 3 bases and 5 bases, there was a span of 10 bases. The CDR3 sequence is 13 residues long. CDR3 nucleotides: TGTGCCAGCAGTTTGTCGGGGGTGGAGACCCAGTACTTC. Encoded protein: CASSLSGVETQYF.

This chain connects TRBV28 to TRBJ2-4; D not certain. The germline gives CDR1 MDHEN, CDR2 SYDVKM. CDR3 length: 15 residues. V gave up 8 bases and J gave up 1 base, with 15 bases separating them. CDR3 nucleotide sequence: TGTGCCAGCTCGATTGGCGGTGAGGCCAAAAACATTCAGTACTTC. Amino acid sequence: CASSIGGEAKNIQYF.

The rearrangement uses TRBV30 and TRBJ1-1; TRBD1 might be the D (6 bases). The CDR3 length is 14 residues. Germline CDR1 GTSNPN, CDR2 SVGIG (reference sequence). Trimming cost V 2 bases and J 1 base, with 11 bases left between them. The CDR3 spells CAWSPRGQNTEAFF. The CDR3 DNA is TGTGCCTGGAGTCCCAGGGGCCAGAACACTGAAGCTTTCTTT.

This clonotype was seen a few times. CDR3 sequence (DNA): TGTGCCAGCAGCCACGGACGGGGGGTGGAGCAGTACTTC. This sequence encodes CASSHGRGVEQYF. This sequence joins TRBV3-1 and TRBJ2-7; 7 positions match TRBD2. Trimming at V came to 3 bases and at J to 7 bases, leaving 6 bases not matched to a gene. This CDR3 region has 13 residues. Germline V gives CDR1 LGHDT, CDR2 YNNKEL (reference sequence).

At least ten counts were recorded for this clonotype. The chain has TRBV12-3 or TRBV12-4 and TRBJ1-5, with D tentatively TRBD1 (6 bases). The V and J ends lost 0 bases and 12 bases respectively, with 15 bases between them. The CDR3 extends over 14 amino acids. The CDR3 protein is CASSLAWTAYDQHF. In DNA, the CDR3 is TGTGCCAGCAGTTTAGCGTGGACAGCGTATGACCAGCATTTT.

This clonotype was picked up one time. The chain couples TRBV6-8 to TRBJ1-2; D might be TRBD1 (5 bases). The germline V gene encodes CDR1 MNHGY and CDR2 SAAAGT. This CDR3 is built from 15 residues. Trimming took off 7 bases at V and 0 bases at J, with 15 bases between the two ends. The CDR3: CASTLGGGANYGYTF. CDR3 nucleotide sequence: TGTGCCAGCACCCTCGGCGGAGGGGCTAACTATGGCTACACCTTC.

The chain couples TRBV5-6 to TRBJ1-1; 7 nucleotides agree with TRBD1. The CDR3 contains 16 residues. CDR1 is SGHDT and CDR2 is YYEEEE in the germline V gene. J lost 1 base, V lost 4 bases, and 10 bases had no gene match. The CDR3 nucleotides read TGTGCCAGCAGCAAACTGACAGGGTCGTCGAACACTGAAGCTTTCTTT. Its protein is CASSKLTGSSNTEAFF.

This clonotype has a count of ten or more. This rearrangement joins TRBV12-3 or TRBV12-4 to TRBJ2-7; no clear D. CDR3 length: 17 residues. Trimming took off 0 bases at V and 3 bases at J, with 18 bases between the two ends. CDR3 DNA sequence: TGTGCCAGCAGTTTAGCCCTAAACCCTGTGAACCACTACGAGCAGTACTTC. It is translated as CASSLALNPVNHYEQYF.

This sequence joins TRBV5-1 and TRBJ1-2; TRBD1 agrees at 9 bases. CDR3 size: 13 residues. With 3 bases clipped from V and 4 bases from J, the junction kept 1 base outside the gene matches. Germline V lookup: CDR1 SGHRS, CDR2 YFSETQ. The CDR3 DNA sequence: TGCGCCAGCAGCTCACAGGGGGCCTATGGCTACACCTTC. Amino acids: CASSSQGAYGYTF.

This clonotype was picked up a small number of times. The chain has TRBV2 and TRBJ1-1, with a weak D call TRBD1 (6 bases). This CDR3 is 15 amino acids long. Trimming pared 7 bases from V and 1 base from J, leaving 16 bases between. The germline V gene has CDR1 SNHLY and CDR2 FYNNEI. CDR3 region: CASKNHGQSNTEAFF. CDR3 nucleotide sequence: TGTGCCAGCAAAAACCATGGACAGTCGAACACTGAAGCTTTCTTT.

At least ten counts were recorded for this clonotype. This chain uses TRBV20-1 with TRBJ2-7; D gene unclear. The CDR3 extends over 12 amino acids. Germline values: CDR1 DFQATT, CDR2 SNEGSKA (reference sequence). V was clipped by 3 bases and J by 7 bases, with 13 bases between them. DNA for the CDR3: TGCAGTGCTAGCGAGACCAGTAGTGAGCAGTACTTC. Its translation: CSASETSSEQYF.

This clonotype was observed many times. The chain uses TRBV7-6 and TRBJ2-1, with 14 bases aligning to TRBD2. Germline trimming cut 4 bases from V and 8 bases from J; bases unmatched to any gene: 10. CDR1 and CDR2 from the germline V gene are SGHVS and FNYEAQ. This CDR3 region has 17 residues. CDR3 sequence reads: CASSSRLAGGPTDEQFF. The CDR3 coding sequence is TGTGCCAGCAGCTCAAGACTAGCGGGAGGGCCTACCGATGAGCAGTTCTTC.

This clonotype was detected a few times. J is TRBJ1-5 and V is TRBV18, with TRBD1 matching over 7 bases. The V gene end was trimmed by 2 bases and the J gene end by 7 bases; junction bases not matched to a gene: 5. There are 14 residues in the CDR3. Germline lookup yields CDR1 KGHSH and CDR2 LQKENI. CDR3 nucleotides: TGTGCCAGCTCACCAAGACAGGGAGACCAGCCCCAGCATTTT. Amino acids: CASSPRQGDQPQHF.